This entry lists 3 T cell receptor beta chains sequenced from one sample in a study of T cells expressing NK-cell markers. TCRdb reanalyzed the 5' RACE reads and collapses them to one entry per CDR3 protein, without DNA. The sample table includes approximately 170,000 distinct CDR3 sequences. The sample consisted of blood T cells: a sorted CD56 or NKG2C T cell subset, CD4+ or CD8+ T cells, or bulk PBMC T cells (not recorded which). The receptor source for this set is a man aged 18 to 69 in good health.

The gene calls are TRBV28 and TRBJ2-1. Germline-derived CDR1 and CDR2 are MDHEN and SYDVKM. There are 14 residues in the CDR3. The CDR3 region is CASSGLSSYNEQFF.

The genes are TRBV5-5 and TRBJ1-4; TCRdb selects TRBD1, and the lack of DNA leaves this call unchecked. The CDR3 runs 15 residues. The germline V gene encodes CDR1 SGHKS and CDR2 YYEKEE (reference sequence). The CDR3 reads CASRGSDRLNEKLFF. Full variable domain (rest looked up from reference TRBV5-5 and TRBJ1-4): DAGVTQSPTHLIKTRGQQVTLRCSPISGHKSVSWYQQVLGQGPQFIFQYYEKEERGRGNFPDRFSARQFPNYSSELNVNALLLGDSALYLCASRGSDRLNEKLFFGSGTQLSVL.

The rearrangement links TRBV13 to TRBJ2-3; the TCRdb D gene call, TRBD2, has no DNA to confirm it. This CDR3 spans 14 amino acids. CDR1 and CDR2 from the germline V gene are PRHDT and FYEKMQ (reference sequence). This chain's CDR3 is CASSSGGSTDTQYF. Looking up the rest from reference TRBV13 and TRBJ2-3 gives the full variable domain: AAGVIQSPRHLIKEKRETATLKCYPIPRHDTVYWYQQGPGQDPQFLISFYEKMQSDKGSIPDRFSAQQFSDYHSELNMSSLELGDSALYFCASSSGGSTDTQYFGPGTRLTVL.